The present T cell receptor beta chain was sequenced within a study of technical replicates of blood from a handful of donors. Data came from immunoSEQ multiplex PCR; TCRdb stores just in-frame clones and leaves some out. The sample contains approximately 97,000 clones, around 96% of which appear only once. The specimen was T cells isolated from PBMCs. The source of this sequence is a human donor in good health.

The CDR3, as DNA: TGTGCCAGCCTAGCGGGAGCCACAGATACGCAGTATTTT. It codes for CASLAGATDTQYF. V and J are TRBV19 and TRBJ2-3, with 10 bases identical to TRBD2. The CDR3 has 13 amino acids. From germline, CDR1 is LNHDA and CDR2 SQIVND (reference sequence). With 9 bases clipped from V and 2 bases from J, the junction kept 2 bases outside the gene matches.